This TCR beta chain was sequenced for a study of cytomegalovirus exposure and HLA in healthy donors. The CDR3 contains 14 residues. Germline-derived CDR1 and CDR2 are SGHRS and YFSETQ. V gave up 1 base and J gave up 8 bases, with 12 bases separating them. Study conclusions and caveats: The authors later found TCR association rates varying by HLA locus, with DRB1 most and HLA-C fewest.

On this clone itself: The antigen is unknown.

PCR used 60 Vbeta primers and 13 Jbeta primers. Measured with immunoSEQ multiplex PCR; TCRdb has only the in-frame clones, and not every one. This table holds about 120,000 clones, about 9.4% found once. The rearrangement joins TRBV5-1 to TRBJ1-4; TRBD1 is a possible D gene (6 bases). The TCR sequence derives from a woman aged 40 to 50 in good health and CMV-seropositive. The specimen sequenced was PBMCs. The CDR3 sequence is CASSLIQGREKLFF. DNA of the CDR3: TGCGCCAGCAGCTTGATACAGGGAAGGGAAAAACTGTTTTTT. Combining the CDR3 with reference TRBV5-1 and TRBJ1-4 gives the whole variable domain KAGVTQTPRYLIKTRGQQVTLSCSPISGHRSVSWYQQTPGQGLQFLFEYFSETQRNKGNFPGRFSGRQFSNSRSEMNVSTLELGDSALYLCASSLIQGREKLFFGSGTQLSVL.